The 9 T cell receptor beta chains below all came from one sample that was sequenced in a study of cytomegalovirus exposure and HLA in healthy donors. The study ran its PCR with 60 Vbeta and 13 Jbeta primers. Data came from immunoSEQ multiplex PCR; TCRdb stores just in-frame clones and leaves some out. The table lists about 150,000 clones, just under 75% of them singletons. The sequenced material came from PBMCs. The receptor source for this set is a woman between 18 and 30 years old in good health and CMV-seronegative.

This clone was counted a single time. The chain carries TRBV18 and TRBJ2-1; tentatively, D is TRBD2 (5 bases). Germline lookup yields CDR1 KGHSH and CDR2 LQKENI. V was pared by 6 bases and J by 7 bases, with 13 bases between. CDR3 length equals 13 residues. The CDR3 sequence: CASSLTRINEQFF. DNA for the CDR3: TGTGCCAGCTCGCTTACTAGGATTAATGAGCAGTTCTTC.

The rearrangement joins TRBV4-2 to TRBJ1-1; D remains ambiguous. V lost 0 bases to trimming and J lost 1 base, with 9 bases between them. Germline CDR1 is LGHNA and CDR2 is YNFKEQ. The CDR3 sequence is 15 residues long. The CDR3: CASSQEVGSNTEAFF. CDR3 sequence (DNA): TGTGCCAGCAGCCAAGAGGTCGGGTCGAACACTGAAGCTTTCTTT.

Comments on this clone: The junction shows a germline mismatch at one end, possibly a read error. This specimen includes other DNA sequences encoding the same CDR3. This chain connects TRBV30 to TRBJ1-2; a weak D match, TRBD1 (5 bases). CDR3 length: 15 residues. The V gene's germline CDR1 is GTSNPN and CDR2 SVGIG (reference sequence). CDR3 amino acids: CAWSTTGRRHYGYTF. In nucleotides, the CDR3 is TGCGCCTGGAGTACAACAGGCAGGCGGCACTATGGCTACACCTTC.

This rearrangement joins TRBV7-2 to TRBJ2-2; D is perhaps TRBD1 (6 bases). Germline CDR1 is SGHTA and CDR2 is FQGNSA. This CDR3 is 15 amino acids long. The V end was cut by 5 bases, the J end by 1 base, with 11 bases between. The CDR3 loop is CASSPGTLNTGELFF. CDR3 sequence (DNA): TGTGCCAGCAGCCCAGGGACACTGAACACCGGGGAGCTGTTTTTT.

The CDR3 reads CASSLWGDGSNQPQHF. CDR3 bases: TGTGCCAGCAGCTTGTGGGGGGACGGAAGCAATCAGCCCCAGCATTTT. The rearrangement joins TRBV5-6 to TRBJ1-5, with D perhaps matching TRBD1 (5 bases). CDR3 size: 16 residues. Trimming removed 1 base at V and 1 base at J, with 12 bases between. Germline-derived CDR1 and CDR2 are SGHDT and YYEEEE.

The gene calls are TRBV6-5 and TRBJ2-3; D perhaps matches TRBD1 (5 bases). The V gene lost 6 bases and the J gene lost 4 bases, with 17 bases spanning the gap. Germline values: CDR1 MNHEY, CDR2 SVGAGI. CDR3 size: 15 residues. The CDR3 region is CASRREGALSDTQYF. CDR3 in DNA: TGTGCCAGCAGACGAGAAGGGGCGCTTTCAGATACGCAGTATTTT.

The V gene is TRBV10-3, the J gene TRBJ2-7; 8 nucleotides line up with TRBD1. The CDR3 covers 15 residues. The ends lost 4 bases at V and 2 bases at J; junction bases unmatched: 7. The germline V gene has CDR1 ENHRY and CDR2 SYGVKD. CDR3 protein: CAISGRQGLTYEQYF. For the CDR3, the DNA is TGTGCCATCAGTGGGCGACAGGGGTTGACCTACGAGCAGTACTTC.

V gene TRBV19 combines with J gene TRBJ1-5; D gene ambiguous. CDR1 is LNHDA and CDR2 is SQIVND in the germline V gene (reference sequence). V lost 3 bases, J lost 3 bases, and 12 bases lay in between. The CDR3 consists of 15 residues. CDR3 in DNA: TGTGCCAGTAGTATTGAGGCCAGCTTCAATCAGCCCCAGCATTTT. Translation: CASSIEASFNQPQHF.

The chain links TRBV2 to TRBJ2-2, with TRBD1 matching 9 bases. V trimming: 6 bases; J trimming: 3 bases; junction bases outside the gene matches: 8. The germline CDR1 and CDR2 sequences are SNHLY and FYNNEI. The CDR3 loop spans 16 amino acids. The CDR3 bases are TGTGCCAGCAGGGAACAGGGGGCTGCGTACACCGGGGAGCTGTTTTTT. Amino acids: CASREQGAAYTGELFF.